One sample yielded the 31 T cell receptor beta chains listed below, sequenced in a study of early T cells in non-severe SARS-CoV-2 infection (dated by TCRdb to the early 2020s). Libraries were constructed by 5' RACE. TCRdb names NextSeq 500 as the instrument used. Using fastp trimming at Q25 and MiXCR clonotype assembly, TCRdb reanalyzed the public sequencing data and kept in-frame beta chains. Each CDR3 protein gets just one entry, which takes the most common genes and DNA from the rows behind it. A total of tens of thousands of distinct CDR3 sequences appear in this sample, around 11% of them only once. The ten largest clones take up more than 5.5% of the sample. Sample: whole blood. The receptors shown here come from an adult who was a healthcare worker with PCR-confirmed SARS-CoV-2 infection or an uninfected control (not recorded which).

This clonotype is termed hyperexpanded. The V and J genes are TRBV12-3 or TRBV12-4 and TRBJ2-3, with 9 bases that match TRBD2. CDR3 length equals 15 residues. V was clipped by 8 bases and J by 6 bases; unmatched bases: 12. CDR3 nucleotide sequence: TGTGCCAGCTCCCTTGGCGGGGGGGCCGACGATACGCAGTATTTT. Amino acid sequence: CASSLGGGADDTQYF.

This clonotype came up many times. The chain recombines TRBV21-1 with TRBJ2-7; TRBD1, the table's D call, lacks a check against the DNA. TRBV21-1 is deemed a pseudogene. There are 15 residues in the CDR3. CDR3 region: CASSLKTGGSYEQYF. The CDR3 DNA sequence: TGTGCCAGCAGCTTAAAAACAGGGGGCTCCTACGAGCAGTACTTC.

V is TRBV4-2 and J is TRBJ2-7, with D possibly matching TRBD2 (6 bases). Deletions cut 1 base from V and 5 bases from J, with 15 bases between. Germline CDR1 LGHNA, CDR2 YNFKEQ. This CDR3 has 15 amino acids. The CDR3 reads CASSQVPGGIDEQYF. The CDR3 DNA follows: TGTGCCAGCAGCCAAGTACCCGGGGGTATCGACGAGCAGTACTTC.

This clonotype appeared many times. The chain has TRBV4-2 and TRBJ2-1, with 13 bases lining up with TRBD2. Per germline, CDR1 LGHNA and CDR2 YNFKEQ. The CDR3 is 16 residues long. J was trimmed by 8 bases and V by 2 bases; bases with no gene match: 6. The CDR3 loop is CASSQPGLAGQDEQFF. The CDR3 nucleotides are TGTGCCAGCAGCCAACCGGGACTAGCGGGACAGGATGAGCAGTTCTTC.

This clonotype was seen repeatedly, ten times or more. The rearrangement uses TRBV29-1 and TRBJ1-2, with TRBD1 matching 7 bases. The CDR3 is made up of 12 amino acids. After removal of 4 bases from V and 10 bases from J, the junction contained 9 bases not matched to a gene. Germline-derived CDR1 and CDR2 are SQVTM and ANQGSEA. CDR3 region: CSVASTGDPYTF. The CDR3 nucleotides are TGCAGCGTTGCCAGCACAGGGGACCCCTACACCTTC.

The chain carries TRBV7-9 and TRBJ2-1; 11 bases fit TRBD2. The germline V gene has CDR1 SEHNR and CDR2 FQNEAQ (reference sequence). The trim removed 6 bases at V and 9 bases at J, leaving 4 bases unmatched. The CDR3 has 13 residues. As DNA, the CDR3 is TGTGCCAGCAGTCTAGCGGGAGGTGGTGAGCAGTTCTTC. Protein product: CASSLAGGGEQFF.

The chain couples TRBV20-1 to TRBJ2-1; D might be TRBD2 (6 bases). Trimming pared 0 bases from V and 9 bases from J, leaving 18 bases between. Germline CDR1 is DFQATT and CDR2 is SNEGSKA (reference sequence). The CDR3 consists of 15 residues. The CDR3 DNA reads TGCAGTGCTAGAGAAGCTGGCGGACACGGGAGTGAGCAGTTCTTC. Translated: CSAREAGGHGSEQFF.

This clonotype was observed many times. J is TRBJ2-2 and V is TRBV29-1; 10 nucleotides agree with TRBD1. The CDR3 is 12 residues long. J lost 7 bases, V lost 6 bases, and 2 bases had no gene match. Germline V gene lookup returns CDR1 SQVTM and CDR2 ANQGSEA. The CDR3 DNA reads as TGCAGCGTAGGGACAGGGGTCGGGGAGCTGTTTTTT. It encodes CSVGTGVGELFF.

This clonotype was seen many times. Its ends do not fully match the called genes, so a read error is possible. V is TRBV10-3 and J is TRBJ2-2, with D perhaps given as TRBD1 or TRBD2 (5 bases each). There are 14 residues in the CDR3. The V gene's germline CDR1 is ENHRY and CDR2 SYGVKD. The chain's CDR3 is CAINEGRGTGELFF. In nucleotides, the CDR3 is TGTGCCATCAATGAGGGGAGAGGCACCGGGGAGCTGTTTTTT.

This clonotype has at least ten counts. V gene TRBV6-5 combines with J gene TRBJ1-3; 9 bases are shared with TRBD1. The CDR3 contains 15 residues. Trimming removed 7 bases from V and 0 bases from J; junction bases left unmatched: 4. The germline CDR1 and CDR2 sequences are MNHEY and SVGAGI. The CDR3 sequence: CASNLTGGSGNTIYF. CDR3 nucleotide sequence: TGTGCCAGCAACCTGACAGGGGGCTCTGGAAACACCATATATTTT.

In its sample, this clonotype was seen many times. This sequence joins TRBV6-6 and TRBJ1-3; 8 bases are a match to TRBD1. Germline CDR1 is MNHNY and CDR2 is SVGAGI (reference sequence). The CDR3 loop spans 16 amino acids. Germline trimming cut 2 bases from V and 2 bases from J; bases unmatched to any gene: 5. CDR3 coding DNA: TGTGCCAGCAGTTACGGGACAGGTTTGGCTGGAAACACCATATATTTT. Translated, it gives CASSYGTGLAGNTIYF.

CDR3 DNA sequence: TGCAGCACCCGGGACAGGGGCTACGAGCAGTACTTC. Encoded protein: CSTRDRGYEQYF. The chain carries TRBV29-1 and TRBJ2-7; 10 nucleotides align to TRBD1. With V trimmed by 8 bases and J by 3 bases, 4 bases remained unmatched. Germline V gives CDR1 SQVTM, CDR2 ANQGSEA. The CDR3 is 12 amino acids.

This clonotype came up many times. The genes are TRBV3-1 and TRBJ1-5; 12 bases are a match to TRBD1. CDR1 is LGHDT and CDR2 is YNNKEL in the germline V gene (reference sequence). This CDR3 has 18 amino acids. Losses at the gene ends were 0 bases for V and 0 bases for J; bases not matched to a gene: 3. The CDR3 loop reads CASSQEGTGGVSNQPQHF. The CDR3 DNA follows: TGTGCCAGCAGCCAAGAAGGGACAGGGGGCGTTAGCAATCAGCCCCAGCATTTT.

V gene TRBV29-1 combines with J gene TRBJ1-4; D remains ambiguous. Germline V gene data show CDR1 as SQVTM and CDR2 as ANQGSEA. V dropped 7 bases and J dropped 9 bases, with 12 bases sitting between them. The CDR3 length is 11 residues. The CDR3 bases are TGCAGCGGTGCGGTACGTAAAAAACTGTTTTTT. This codes for CSGAVRKKLFF. Full variable domain (missing parts from reference TRBV29-1 and TRBJ1-4): SAVISQKPSRDICQRGTSLTIQCQVDSQVTMMFWYRQQPGQSLTLIATANQGSEATYESGFVIDKFPISRPNLTFSTLTVSNMSPEDSSIYLCSGAVRKKLFFGSGTQLSVL.

V usage is TRBV27 and J usage is TRBJ1-1; D ambiguous. The CDR3 consists of 13 residues. Germline-derived CDR1 and CDR2 are MNHEY and SMNVEV (reference sequence). Trimming removed 6 bases at V and 0 bases at J, with 8 bases between. The CDR3 region is CASSNILNTEAFF. Written as DNA, the CDR3 is TGTGCCAGCAGCAACATATTGAACACTGAAGCTTTCTTT.

In its sample, this clonotype was seen many times. V usage is TRBV5-5 and J usage is TRBJ2-1; 9 bases are shared with TRBD1. Germline trimming cut 4 bases from V and 4 bases from J; bases unmatched to any gene: 9. Germline assignment: CDR1 SGHKS and CDR2 YYEKEE (reference sequence). CDR3 length: 16 residues. The CDR3 nucleotides are TGTGCCAGCAGCCAGGCGGGACAGGGATTATACAATGAGCAGTTCTTC. Its translation: CASSQAGQGLYNEQFF.

This clonotype was seen only a few times. The gene calls are TRBV18 and TRBJ1-6; 8 bases align to TRBD1. Germline V gives CDR1 KGHSH, CDR2 LQKENI. This CDR3 region has 14 residues. V lost 3 bases, J lost 9 bases, and 4 bases stayed unmatched. CDR3 sequence: CASSPQGAGSPLHF. CDR3 DNA: TGTGCCAGCTCACCTCAGGGGGCCGGTTCACCCCTCCACTTT. The whole variable domain, filled in from reference TRBV18 and TRBJ1-6, reads NAGVMQNPRHLVRRRGQEARLRCSPMKGHSHVYWYRQLPEEGLKFMVYLQKENIIDESGMPKERFSAEFPKEGPSILRIQQVVRGDSAAYFCASSPQGAGSPLHFGNGTRLTVT.

This clonotype was observed a few times. V is TRBV6-1 and J is TRBJ1-5, with 7 bases that match TRBD1. The V segment lost 2 bases and the J segment 4 bases; nucleotides outside the gene matches: 5. CDR3 length: 15 residues. Per germline, CDR1 MNHNS and CDR2 SASEGT. The CDR3 DNA follows: TGTGCCAGCAGTGAATTAGGGGACAGAAATCAGCCCCAGCATTTT. It specifies CASSELGDRNQPQHF.

This clonotype was counted ten times or more. V gene TRBV7-9 combines with J gene TRBJ2-4; unclear D gene. Germline loops: CDR1 SEHNR, CDR2 FQNEAQ (reference sequence). V was trimmed by 5 bases and J by 0 bases, leaving 11 bases between them. The CDR3 sequence is 15 residues long. CDR3 nucleotides: TGTGCCAGCAGCCCCCCCGGCCTAGCCAAAAACATTCAGTACTTC. As protein: CASSPPGLAKNIQYF. Filled out from reference TRBV7-9 and TRBJ2-4, the complete variable domain reads DTGVSQNPRHKITKRGQNVTFRCDPISEHNRLYWYRQTLGQGPEFLTYFQNEAQLEKSRLLSDRFSAERPKGSFSTLEIQRTEQGDSAMYLCASSPPGLAKNIQYFGAGTRLSVL.

This clonotype was picked up a small number of times. The rearrangement uses TRBV2 and TRBJ1-6; D is unclear. Germline-derived CDR1 and CDR2 are SNHLY and FYNNEI. The CDR3 is 11 residues long. V was pared by 5 bases and J by 14 bases, with 10 bases between. The CDR3: CASSPLRSLHF. For the CDR3, the DNA is TGTGCCAGCAGTCCCCTCCGGTCCCTCCACTTT.

The CDR3 DNA sequence: TGTGCCAGCAGCCCGACAGCAACAGGGGACACCTACGAGCAGTACTTC. Translating gives CASSPTATGDTYEQYF. The rearrangement links TRBV6-1 to TRBJ2-7, with TRBD1 matching over 7 bases. From germline, CDR1 is MNHNS and CDR2 SASEGT. This CDR3 comprises 16 residues. Trimming took 6 bases from V and 2 from J; bases not matched to a gene: 13.

This clonotype has more than one count but fewer than ten. The chain carries TRBV18 and TRBJ1-1; perhaps TRBD1 as D (5 bases). Germline CDR1 KGHSH, CDR2 LQKENI. The CDR3 totals 14 residues. V dropped 0 bases and J dropped 4 bases, with 9 bases sitting between them. The CDR3 protein is CASSPPGRGTEAFF. The CDR3 bases are TGTGCCAGCTCACCACCGGGGCGGGGCACTGAAGCTTTCTTT.

This clonotype was counted many times. This chain connects TRBV20-1 to TRBJ1-1; D is perhaps TRBD1 (6 bases). V lost 6 bases and J 3 bases, leaving 20 bases between the germline ends. The CDR3 contains 15 residues. Germline CDR1 and CDR2: DFQATT and SNEGSKA (reference sequence). Here the CDR3 reads CSATFRAGAYTEAFF. CDR3 sequence (DNA): TGCAGTGCAACTTTTCGGGCAGGGGCGTACACTGAAGCTTTCTTT.

V and J are TRBV5-1 and TRBJ2-3, with 7 bases fitting TRBD2. The length of the CDR3 is 14 residues. The V and J ends lost 2 bases and 5 bases, in that order; junction bases with no gene match: 5. CDR1 is SGHRS and CDR2 is YFSETQ in the germline V gene. The CDR3 DNA is TGCGCCAGCAGCTTCGCGGGAGAGAGAGATACGCAGTATTTT. It specifies CASSFAGERDTQYF.

This clonotype appeared a few times. The chain recombines TRBV29-1 with TRBJ2-5; D gene uncertain. This CDR3 comprises 12 residues. CDR1 is SQVTM, CDR2 ANQGSEA, per germline. V lost 5 bases and J 3 bases, leaving 10 bases between the germline ends. The CDR3 DNA follows: TGCAGCGTTTCCCCGTACGAAGAGACCCAGTACTTC. Residues: CSVSPYEETQYF.

This clonotype was counted ten times or more. This rearrangement joins TRBV12-3 or TRBV12-4 to TRBJ2-1; tentatively, D is TRBD2 (6 bases). The CDR3 has 16 residues. With 2 bases removed from V and 5 bases from J, the gap between germline ends came to 16 bases. CDR3 DNA: TGTGCCAGCAGTTTAAGGGTCCTAGCGCAGAACAATGAGCAGTTCTTC. Translating it yields CASSLRVLAQNNEQFF.

This clonotype was counted many times. This chain uses TRBV5-4 with TRBJ1-2, with 8 bases identical to TRBD1. J was trimmed by 6 bases and V by 4 bases; bases with no gene match: 5. Germline assignment: CDR1 SGHNT and CDR2 YYREEE (reference sequence). CDR3 size: 13 residues. CDR3 DNA sequence: TGTGCCAGCAGCCGGGACAGGTTGGATGGCTACACCTTC. Translating it yields CASSRDRLDGYTF.

Comment on this clonotype: The junction differs from germline at one of its ends, possibly a read error. The rearrangement uses TRBV2 and TRBJ2-2, with 7 bases identical to TRBD1. CDR1 and CDR2 from the germline V gene are SNHLY and FYNNEI. CDR3 length: 14 residues. CDR3 DNA sequence: TGTACCAGCGGCAGACAGGGTCGATACGGGGAGCTGTTTTTT. Its protein product is CTSGRQGRYGELFF.

Ten or more counts support this clonotype. As DNA, the CDR3 is TGTGCCAGCAGCCGAAGAGGCGGGAGGGACATTCAGTACTTC. Translating it yields CASSRRGGRDIQYF. V usage is TRBV7-3 and J usage is TRBJ2-4, with 9 bases fitting TRBD2. Germline CDR1 reads SGHTA; CDR2 reads FQGTGA. The junction had 7 bases not matched to a gene; V was cut back by 5 bases and J by 8 bases. This CDR3 has 14 amino acids.

This clonotype was seen only a few times. The chain combines TRBV4-3 with TRBJ2-3; 9 nucleotides align to TRBD2. CDR1 and CDR2 (germline): LGHNA, YSLEER. The CDR3 runs to 16 residues. Germline trimming cut 4 bases from V and 5 bases from J; bases unmatched to any gene: 10. CDR3 nucleotides: TGCGCCAGCAGCCCTCGCCCGGCGGGAGGGGGAGATACGCAGTATTTT. Translation: CASSPRPAGGGDTQYF.

The sample holds many counts of this clonotype. The CDR3 here is CSARSRQGVEYIQYF. The DNA for the CDR3 is TGCAGTGCTAGATCCCGACAGGGGGTTGAATACATTCAGTACTTC. V is TRBV20-1 and J is TRBJ2-4, with 9 bases lining up with TRBD1. Germline V gives CDR1 DFQATT, CDR2 SNEGSKA (reference sequence). CDR3 length: 15 residues. Trimming cost V 2 bases and J 8 bases; bases outside gene matches: 10.